This T cell receptor (beta chain) was sequenced for a study of T cells in Graves' hyperthyroidism and ophthalmopathy. Study-wide results and limits: Blood held most thyroid clonotypes expanded above 0.001 frequency.

Diagnosing involved the use of clinical symptoms, serum thyroxine and TRAb, thyroid ultrasound and orbital computed tomography. Amplified TCR beta CDR3 regions derived from RNA transcripts. The HTBI primer set served for first-round RT-PCR of the TCR CDR3. TCRdb fed the multiplex PCR reads into MiXCR, producing one record per CDR3 protein. The repertoire holds 610,000 or so distinct CDR3 sequences, with roughly 46% as singletons. Concerning this clonotype itself: Its antigen is undetermined.

The TCR was taken from a woman between 18 and 29 years old with Graves' hyperthyroidism. Sequencing was performed on peripheral blood or thyroid tissue (not recorded which).

CDR3 sequence (DNA): TGTGCCAGCAAGGGACAGCTCATAGCCAAAAACATTCAGTACTTC. Translated, it gives CASKGQLIAKNIQYF. The chain employs TRBV2 and TRBJ2-5; TRBD1 matches 7 bases. The DNA end is more similar to TRBJ2-4, so the J call may be wrong. Germline V gives CDR1 SNHLY, CDR2 FYNNEI. CDR3 length: 15 residues.